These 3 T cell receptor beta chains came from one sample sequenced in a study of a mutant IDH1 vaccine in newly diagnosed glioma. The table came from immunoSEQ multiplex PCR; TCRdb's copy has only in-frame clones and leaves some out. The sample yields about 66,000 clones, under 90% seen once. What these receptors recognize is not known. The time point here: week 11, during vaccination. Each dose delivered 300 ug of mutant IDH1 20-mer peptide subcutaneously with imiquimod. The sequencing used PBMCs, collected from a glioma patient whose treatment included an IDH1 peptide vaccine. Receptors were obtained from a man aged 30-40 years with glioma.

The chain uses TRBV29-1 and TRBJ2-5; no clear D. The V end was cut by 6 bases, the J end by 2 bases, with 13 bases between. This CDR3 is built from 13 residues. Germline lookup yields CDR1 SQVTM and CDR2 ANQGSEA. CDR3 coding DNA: TGCAGCGTGGGGTGGGCAGTGCAAGAGACCCAGTACTTC. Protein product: CSVGWAVQETQYF.

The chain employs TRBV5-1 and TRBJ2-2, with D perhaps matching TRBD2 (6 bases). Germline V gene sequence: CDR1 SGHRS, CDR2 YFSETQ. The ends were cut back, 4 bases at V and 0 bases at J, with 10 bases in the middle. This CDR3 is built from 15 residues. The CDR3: CASSTTSPNTGELFF. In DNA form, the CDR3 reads TGCGCCAGCAGCACGACTAGTCCGAACACCGGGGAGCTGTTTTTT.

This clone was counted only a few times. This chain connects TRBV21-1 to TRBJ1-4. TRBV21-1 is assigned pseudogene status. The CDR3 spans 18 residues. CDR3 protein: CASSKSQPPTGANEKLFF. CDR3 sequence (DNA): TGTGCCAGCAGCAAAAGTCAGCCCCCCACGGGTGCTAATGAAAAACTGTTTTTT.